This T cell receptor (beta chain) was observed in a study of T cell responses to AZD1222 COVID-19 vaccine (dated by TCRdb to the early 2020s). At the level of the whole study: A total of approximately 240 trial participants underwent TCR sequencing, of whom 207 received two doses of AZD1222 and around 25 received two doses of the MenACWY control vaccine. Trial participants were enrolled by age into subgroups of 18-55, 56-69 and 70-plus years, and around 150, 28 and 57 TCR-sequenced participants, respectively, were included in these subgroups.

Including the terminal cysteine and phenylalanine, the CDR3 comprises 19 residues. The sequence is cut down to CDR3 DNA, 57 bases in frame from base 1. Taken from the germline V gene (reference sequence), the CDR1 and CDR2 loops are LNHDA and SQIVND. The junction carries 20 bases between V and J, which are trimmed by 0 bases and 1 base respectively. Broad study findings and their caveats: Conclusions about previously exposed vaccinees are limited, since just a handful of AZD1222 recipients were seropositive for SARS-CoV-2 at baseline. Because no day 14 peak-response samples were available, repertoires were characterized only after the peak T cell response. Reportedly, close to half of the unique spike-specific TCRs recognized epitopes lying outside the regions that are mutated in the B.1.351 and B.1.1.7 variants. Spike-specific TCR breadth and depth rose significantly after two AZD1222 doses compared with day 0 and with MenACWY recipients. The 56-69-year group was small, and its depth increase did not reach significance, likely because of low power. The whole spike protein was spanned by vaccine-associated CD4 TCRs, and dominant responses were seen in regions 160-218 and 743-854. Most participants were white British and females outnumbered males, and the authors suggested that clonal diversity may have been underestimated.

The CDR3 regions of human TCRbeta chains were analyzed by immunosequencing. For the original study's pipeline: TCRs in the repertoires were compared against a reference library of SARS-CoV-2-specific TCRs that had been generated with the MIRA antigen-specificity platform. Breadth meant the fraction of unique TCRs that were SARS-CoV-2-associated, whereas depth meant the fraction of total T cells that were SARS-CoV-2-associated. Using the MIRA data, every spike-specific TCR was mapped to the spike region that the TCR reacted to and assigned to either a CD4 or a CD8 class. Log10-transformed breadth and depth values were compared by one-way ANOVA with Sidak's multiple comparisons tests. Not all clones reach the TCRdb copy of this immuneACCESS table, which keeps in-frame sequences only. Checked studies attribute under half of the gap to unresolved V genes and leave the rest unexplained. The V and J calls and clone size were taken over from that table, and D and trimming were inferred from the DNA. For this sample there are approximately 140,000 clones; around 83% appear just once. Together, the top ten hold about 4% of the sample.

What the time point label conveys for this sample: baseline before first vaccination. Taken with the paper, the label for treatment or condition translates to: meningococcal conjugate vaccine given as trial control. Vaccinee samples were obtained from the UK trials COV001 and COV002, which included a single-blind randomized controlled phase 2/3 trial of AZD1222 (ChAdOx1 nCoV-19) in healthy adults. For TCRbeta chain sequencing, PBMC samples were collected from trial participants at day 0 and at day 28 after the second dose. As for this clone: The specificity of this receptor is unknown. Per-nucleotide qualities are absent, and no much larger clonotype sits a single base away.

The chain joins TRBV19 to TRBJ2-3, with no confidently assigned D gene. The receptor comes from an adult in good health. The specimen was peripheral blood, collected on day 0 of MenACWY control vaccination. The CDR3 protein: CASSIDSAWSCYGTDTQYF. The sequenced DNA is TGTGCCAGTAGTATAGACTCAGCCTGGAGTTGTTACGGCACAGATACGCAGTATTTT.